Shown below are 28 T cell receptor beta chains from a single sample sequenced in a study of OX40 agonist ivuxolimab in advanced cancers. Here immunoSEQ multiplex PCR was the method, and the copy in TCRdb shows in-frame clones only, minus some. The table shows roughly 49,000 clones, with roughly 79% occurring only once. The input for sequencing was CD4+ or CD8+ T cells sorted from blood, taken in a trial of the OX40 agonist ivuxolimab. The source of these receptors is an adult with an advanced solid tumor such as melanoma, head and neck, liver or kidney cancer.

This sequence joins TRBV4-1 and TRBJ2-1; possibly TRBD2 for D (5 bases). Germline CDR1 reads MGHRA; CDR2 reads YSYEKL. CDR3 length equals 17 residues. V lost 4 bases, J lost 2 bases, and 18 bases lay in between. The CDR3: CASSPILTSGAYNEQFF. The CDR3 nucleotides are TGCGCCAGCAGCCCCATACTAACGAGCGGAGCCTACAATGAGCAGTTCTTC.

CDR3 in amino acids: CASSLYGGGYQETQYF. CDR3 coding DNA: TGTGCCAGCAGTTTATACGGTGGGGGGTACCAAGAGACCCAGTACTTC. The rearrangement uses TRBV27 and TRBJ2-5, with D perhaps TRBD2 (6 bases). CDR3 length: 16 amino acids. The germline V gene encodes CDR1 MNHEY and CDR2 SMNVEV (reference sequence). The V gene lost 1 base and the J gene lost 0 bases, with 12 bases spanning the gap.

This clone was recorded once. The chain employs TRBV30 and TRBJ1-1; no clear D. CDR1 is GTSNPN and CDR2 is SVGIG in the germline V gene (reference sequence). The CDR3 contains 12 residues. The V end was cut by 2 bases, the J end by 5 bases, with 9 bases between. CDR3 DNA: TGTGCCTGGAGTTCGGGTTGGACTGAAGCTTTCTTT. This encodes CAWSSGWTEAFF.

V gene TRBV28 combines with J gene TRBJ2-5; no definite D call. The germline gives CDR1 MDHEN, CDR2 SYDVKM. The V gene lost 4 bases and the J gene lost 0 bases, with 12 bases spanning the gap. The CDR3 consists of 15 residues. The CDR3 sequence is CASSSYTSYQETQYF. CDR3 coding DNA: TGTGCCAGCAGTTCGTACACCTCGTACCAAGAGACCCAGTACTTC.

A few counts support this clone. The chain uses TRBV5-4 and TRBJ2-1, with D perhaps TRBD2 (7 bases). CDR1 is SGHNT, CDR2 YYREEE, per germline (reference sequence). The CDR3 is made up of 12 amino acids. V was trimmed by 4 bases and J by 10 bases, leaving 12 bases between them. CDR3 sequence reads: CASSARGGEQFF. In nucleotides, the CDR3 is TGTGCCAGCAGCGCTAGGGGGGGAGAGCAGTTCTTC.

This chain links TRBV19 with TRBJ2-7; D might be TRBD1 or TRBD2, each matching 5 bases. The CDR3 contains 13 residues. V was pared by 6 bases and J by 2 bases, with 11 bases between. The germline CDR1 and CDR2 sequences are LNHDA and SQIVND (reference sequence). The CDR3 sequence is CASSPGRTYEQYF. CDR3 sequence (DNA): TGTGCCAGTAGCCCGGGACGGACCTACGAGCAGTACTTC.

This chain joins TRBV29-1 and TRBJ2-3; unclear D gene. The CDR3 sequence is 11 residues long. Germline lookup yields CDR1 SQVTM and CDR2 ANQGSEA. Trimming shortened V by 7 bases and J by 0 bases, and 5 bases separated the two germline ends. In DNA, the CDR3 is TGCAGCGAGACTAGCACAGATACGCAGTATTTT. This sequence encodes CSETSTDTQYF.

The rearrangement joins TRBV11-2 to TRBJ2-7; 7 positions agree with TRBD2. Germline-derived CDR1 and CDR2 are SGHAT and FQNNGV. V dropped 2 bases and J dropped 2; count of bases not matched to a gene: 6. CDR3 length: 15 residues. The CDR3 DNA sequence: TGTGCCAGCAGCTTAAACGGGAGGAGGGCCTACGAGCAGTACTTC. It encodes CASSLNGRRAYEQYF.

For this clone: A junction boundary mismatches the germline segment, possibly from a read error. The genes are TRBV5-1 and TRBJ1-1; 8 nucleotides line up with TRBD1. This CDR3 region has 14 residues. Germline assignment: CDR1 SGHRS and CDR2 YFSETQ. In nucleotides, the CDR3 is TGTGCCAGCAGCTGGGACAGGACGGGGACTGAAGCTTTCTTT. This translates into CASSWDRTGTEAFF.

The V and J genes are TRBV10-1 and TRBJ2-3; 7 positions match TRBD2. CDR1 WNHNN and CDR2 SYGVQD come from the germline V gene (reference sequence). The length of the CDR3 is 16 residues. V gave up 4 bases and J gave up 1 base; unmatched junction bases: 8. The CDR3: CASSAFERGGTDTQYF. CDR3 DNA sequence: TGCGCCAGCAGTGCTTTTGAGCGGGGCGGCACAGATACGCAGTATTTT.

The chain has TRBV7-9 and TRBJ1-6; TRBD1 matches at 8 bases. Germline V gene data show CDR1 as SEHNR and CDR2 as FQNEAQ (reference sequence). J lost 10 bases, V lost 3 bases, and 11 bases had no gene match. The CDR3 length is 16 residues. The CDR3 sequence is CASSLVATGVGSPLHF. In DNA, the CDR3 is TGTGCCAGCAGCTTGGTGGCGACAGGGGTAGGATCACCCCTCCACTTT.

The chain combines TRBV19 with TRBJ1-1; a weak D match, TRBD1 (5 bases). Germline V lookup: CDR1 LNHDA, CDR2 SQIVND (reference sequence). The CDR3 is made up of 17 amino acids. V gave up 7 bases and J gave up 4 bases, with 25 bases separating them. CDR3 amino acids: CASTTDLAGAYGTEAFF. CDR3 in DNA: TGTGCCAGTACCACCGACCTGGCTGGGGCGTACGGCACTGAAGCTTTCTTT.

The chain joins TRBV9 to TRBJ2-7; D assignment may be TRBD1 or TRBD2 (5 bases each). Trimming cost V 5 bases and J 3 bases, with 12 bases left between them. CDR1 is SGDLS, CDR2 YYNGEE, per germline. This CDR3 region has 13 residues. The DNA of the CDR3 is TGTGCCAGCAGTTTAGAGGGGAACTACGAGCAGTACTTC. The encoded protein is CASSLEGNYEQYF.

The chain combines TRBV11-2 with TRBJ2-1, with D possibly TRBD1 on 5 matching bases. Germline CDR1 and CDR2: SGHAT and FQNNGV. The V end was cut by 1 base, the J end by 3 bases, with 16 bases between. CDR3 length: 17 residues. DNA of the CDR3: TGTGCCAGCAGCTTAGCGCTGATTGGGGCAGGCTACAATGAGCAGTTCTTC. This gives the protein CASSLALIGAGYNEQFF.

V usage is TRBV6-5 and J usage is TRBJ2-7; D possibly corresponds to TRBD2 (5 bases). This CDR3 comprises 14 residues. Trimming stripped 0 bases from V and 2 bases from J, with 8 bases between. Germline V CDR1 and CDR2: MNHEY, SVGAGI. The CDR3 nucleotides are TGTGCCAGCAGTTACTCCCGGGAAACCTACGAGCAGTACTTC. Translation gives CASSYSRETYEQYF.

This clone counts as medium-sized. This specimen includes other DNA sequences encoding the same CDR3. The chain combines TRBV27 with TRBJ2-1, with D possibly being TRBD1 (6 bases). The V and J ends lost 8 bases and 4 bases respectively, with 9 bases between them. Germline V gene data show CDR1 as MNHEY and CDR2 as SMNVEV (reference sequence). This CDR3 has 12 amino acids. This CDR3 is CASGTGYNEQFF. For the CDR3, the DNA is TGTGCCAGCGGAACAGGGTACAATGAGCAGTTCTTC.

This chain connects TRBV7-9 to TRBJ2-1; D possibly corresponds to TRBD2 (5 bases). Germline values: CDR1 SEHNR, CDR2 FQNEAQ (reference sequence). This CDR3 is built from 16 residues. V was trimmed by 0 bases and J by 6 bases, leaving 15 bases between them. The CDR3 here is CASSLAVLTGFNEQFF. For the CDR3, the DNA is TGTGCCAGCAGCTTAGCGGTGCTAACGGGGTTCAATGAGCAGTTCTTC.

This sequence joins TRBV29-1 and TRBJ1-2; 11 bases line up with TRBD1. Looked up from germline, CDR1 is SQVTM and CDR2 is ANQGSEA. The CDR3 is 16 amino acids. V shed 3 bases, J shed 8 bases, and the junction held 14 bases outside the gene matches. The CDR3 region is CSVDLGTGGYFGGYTF. CDR3 in DNA: TGCAGCGTTGACTTGGGGACAGGGGGATACTTTGGCGGCTACACCTTC.

The chain is built from TRBV21-1 and TRBJ1-1. TRBV21-1 is designated a pseudogene. The CDR3 consists of 13 residues. CDR3 residues: CASSQTGITEAFF. The CDR3 DNA follows: TGTGCCAGCAGCCAGACTGGCATCACTGAAGCTTTCTTT.

CDR3: CASSEDLGTANQPQHF. CDR3 coding DNA: TGTGCCAGCAGTGAAGATTTAGGGACAGCCAATCAGCCCCAGCATTTT. This chain connects TRBV2 to TRBJ1-5; 7 bases are a match to TRBD1. CDR1 is SNHLY and CDR2 is FYNNEI in the germline V gene. This CDR3 is 16 amino acids long. V was clipped by 1 base and J by 3 bases; unmatched bases: 6.

This CDR3 reads CASSPGTAEAFF. CDR3 sequence (DNA): TGTGCCAGCAGCCCCGGGACAGCTGAAGCTTTCTTT. The chain employs TRBV11-2 and TRBJ1-1; 7 bases agree with TRBD1. The trim removed 5 bases at V and 6 bases at J, leaving 3 bases unmatched. CDR1 is SGHAT, CDR2 FQNNGV, per germline. The CDR3 runs to 12 residues.

This chain joins TRBV13 and TRBJ2-3, with 9 bases aligning to TRBD2. The V segment lost 3 bases and the J segment 1 base; nucleotides outside the gene matches: 14. CDR1 and CDR2 (germline): PRHDT, FYEKMQ (reference sequence). CDR3 length: 19 residues. The CDR3 sequence is CASSLETSGFDQGTDTQYF. In DNA, the CDR3 is TGTGCCAGCAGCTTGGAAACTAGCGGGTTTGACCAGGGCACAGATACGCAGTATTTT.

This clone appeared a single time. The chain joins TRBV7-6 to TRBJ2-3; D unresolved. The CDR3 runs 15 residues. Trimming removed 1 base from V and 4 bases from J, with 12 bases in between. The germline CDR1 and CDR2 sequences are SGHVS and FNYEAQ. CDR3 residues: CASSLVGSAADTQYF. The CDR3 nucleotides read TGTGCCAGCAGCTTAGTCGGTTCGGCGGCAGATACGCAGTATTTT.

The V call is TRBV7-6, the J call TRBJ1-1; TRBD1 matches 9 bases. This CDR3 spans 14 amino acids. Germline V gene lookup returns CDR1 SGHVS and CDR2 FNYEAQ. Trimming removed 5 bases from V and 4 bases from J; junction bases left unmatched: 5. CDR3 in amino acids: CASSRGQGFTEAFF. DNA of the CDR3: TGTGCCAGCAGCCGCGGACAGGGGTTCACTGAAGCTTTCTTT.

The chain links TRBV6-4 to TRBJ2-2; 11 bases line up with TRBD2. The CDR3 is 16 residues long. Germline CDR1 is MRHNA and CDR2 is SNTAGT. Unmatched junction bases numbered 2, after V lost 2 bases and J lost 3 bases. The CDR3 DNA sequence: TGTGCCAGCAGTGACACTAGCGGGGGACACACCGGGGAGCTGTTTTTT. Translated: CASSDTSGGHTGELFF.

V usage is TRBV7-9 and J usage is TRBJ2-7, with D unclear. Trimming removed 3 bases from V and 6 bases from J, with 21 bases in between. The CDR3 extends over 16 amino acids. Germline CDR1 is SEHNR and CDR2 is FQNEAQ (reference sequence). CDR3 bases: TGTGCCAGCAGCTTTGGGCCTGGTGGGTGGCCCGGCGAGCAGTACGTC. Translation: CASSFGPGGWPGEQYV.

This rearrangement joins TRBV9 to TRBJ2-5; D ambiguous. The CDR3 length is 15 residues. Germline values: CDR1 SGDLS, CDR2 YYNGEE. The V end was cut by 0 bases, the J end by 0 bases, with 9 bases between. Here the CDR3 DNA reads TGTGCCAGCAGCGTAGAGTCGGTGTACCAAGAGACCCAGTACTTC. Translation: CASSVESVYQETQYF.

This chain uses TRBV7-9 with TRBJ2-1; D not certain. This CDR3 comprises 13 residues. From germline, CDR1 is SEHNR and CDR2 FQNEAQ (reference sequence). V shed 4 bases and J shed 4 bases, with 8 bases lying between them. The CDR3 bases are TGTGCCAGCAGCTCCTCCGGTTACAATGAGCAGTTCTTC. Protein sequence: CASSSSGYNEQFF.